These T cell receptor beta chains were read from a single sample in a study of immune evolution from preneoplasia to lung adenocarcinoma. TCRdb's copy holds only in-frame clones and misses some; the assay was immunoSEQ multiplex PCR. The data contain fewer than 12,000 clones, approximately 80% of them singletons. The specimen sequenced was FFPE minimally invasive lung adenocarcinoma tissue. These receptor sequences come from a person between 70 and 80 years old with lung adenocarcinoma. CDR3s include the opening cysteine and the closing phenylalanine or tryptophan. D genes are given only for firm matches. The size of a clone is reported for some rows only, either as once, few or many, or as a class for expanded clones.

V	size	J	D	CDR3	DNA
TRBV9	medium-sized	TRBJ2-7	TRBD2	CASSPGLAGGPLYEQYF	TGTGCCAGCAGCCCGGGACTAGCGGGAGGGCCCCTCTACGAGCAGTACTTC
TRBV4-1	-	TRBJ1-4	-	CASSQEPGANEKLFF	TGCGCCAGCAGCCAAGAGCCAGGTGCTAATGAAAAACTGTTTTTT
TRBV28	-	TRBJ1-2	-	CASSLDSYGYTF	TGTGCCAGCAGTTTAGACAGCTATGGCTACACCTTC
TRBV3-1/TRBV3-2	once	TRBJ1-2	-	CATSPPPTF	TGTGCCACCAGTCCCCCCCCCACCTTC
TRBV11-3	-	TRBJ2-1	TRBD2	CASSLELGLAGGRDNEQFF	TGTGCCAGCAGCTTAGAGTTAGGCCTAGCGGGAGGTAGGGACAATGAGCAGTTCTTC
TRBV5-6	-	TRBJ2-3	-	CASSLSDTQYF	TGTGCCAGCAGCTTGTCTGATACGCAGTATTTT
TRBV29-1	-	TRBJ1-4	-	CSVFGTATNEKLFF	TGCAGCGTCTTCGGGACGGCAACTAATGAAAAACTGTTTTTT
TRBV4-2	-	TRBJ1-2	-	CASNRDIFNYGYTF	TGTGCCAGCAACAGGGACATTTTTAACTATGGCTACACCTTC
TRBV4-1	-	TRBJ1-2	-	CASTSTRARGGYTF	TGCGCCAGCACGTCGACCCGGGCTAGGGGTGGCTACACCTTC
TRBV5-1	-	TRBJ1-1	-	CASSSDGGTEAFF	TGCGCCAGCAGTTCCGACGGGGGGACCGAAGCTTTCTTT
TRBV11-1	-	TRBJ2-7	-	CASSLAAAGAEQYF	TGTGCCAGCAGCTTAGCAGCAGCCGGGGCCGAGCAGTACTTC
TRBV28	once	TRBJ1-1	-	CASSLAREAFF	TGTGCCAGCAGTTTAGCCAGGGAAGCTTTCTTT
TRBV5-1	-	TRBJ2-3	-	CASSSETGKNTDTQYF	TGCGCCAGCAGCTCGGAGACAGGAAAAAACACAGATACGCAGTATTTT
TRBV4-1	few	TRBJ2-5	TRBD1	CASSQVDREETQYF	TGCGCCAGCAGCCAAGTTGACAGGGAAGAGACCCAGTACTTC
TRBV27	-	TRBJ2-1	TRBD2	CAIGRLAGGLGNEQFF	TGTGCCATCGGAAGACTAGCGGGAGGGCTCGGCAATGAGCAGTTCTTC
TRBV4-1	-	TRBJ2-7	-	CASSQDPVGEQYF	TGCGCCAGCAGCCAAGACCCCGTGGGAGAGCAGTACTTC
TRBV5-8	-	TRBJ1-5	-	CASSPGFWGNQPQHF	TGTGCCAGCAGCCCCGGGTTCTGGGGCAATCAGCCCCAGCATTTT
TRBV11-3	-	TRBJ1-1	TRBD1	CASSPRTGSTEAFF	TGTGCCAGCAGCCCAAGGACAGGATCCACTGAAGCTTTCTTT
TRBV7-3	once	TRBJ1-2	-	CASSPRGGGYTF	TGTGCCAGCAGCCCCCGTGGAGGTGGCTACACCTTC
TRBV29-1	-	TRBJ2-5	-	CSVVRGQETQYF	TGCAGCGTTGTTCGCGGGCAAGAGACCCAGTACTTC
TRBV5-1	-	TRBJ2-1	TRBD1	CASSFGTDYNEQFF	TGCGCCAGCAGCTTTGGGACAGATTACAATGAGCAGTTCTTC
TRBV2	-	TRBJ1-4	TRBD1	CASSGQPGGNEKLFF	TGTGCCAGCAGTGGGCAGCCAGGGGGAAATGAAAAACTGTTTTTT
TRBV7-8	-	TRBJ1-2	-	CASSLGLREGGYTF	TGTGCCAGCAGCTTAGGTCTTAGGGAGGGCGGCTACACCTTC
TRBV28	-	TRBJ2-7	TRBD2	CASTLSSGGTEQYF	TGTGCCAGCACACTTTCTAGCGGGGGGACCGAGCAGTACTTC
TRBV6-1	-	TRBJ1-5	-	CASSETYDFGQPQHF	TGTGCCAGCAGTGAAACTTATGACTTCGGTCAGCCCCAGCATTTT
TRBV28	-	TRBJ2-3	-	CASSPTLVLDTDTQYF	TGTGCCAGCAGTCCCACCCTAGTGTTGGACACAGATACGCAGTATTTT
TRBV19	-	TRBJ2-1	TRBD2	CASSIPGLAGDNEQFF	TGTGCCAGTAGTATCCCGGGACTAGCGGGAGACAATGAGCAGTTCTTC
TRBV5-5	-	TRBJ2-7	-	CASSFLGSPGEEQYF	TGTGCCAGCAGCTTTCTGGGATCTCCGGGCGAAGAGCAGTACTTC
TRBV7-9	-	TRBJ1-4	-	CASSLAQGFREKLFF	TGTGCCAGCAGCTTAGCCCAGGGCTTTCGTGAAAAACTGTTTTTT
TRBV7-3	-	TRBJ1-1	-	CASSLSLREDTEAFF	TGTGCCAGCAGCTTATCACTCAGGGAGGACACTGAAGCTTTCTTT
TRBV2	-	TRBJ2-7	-	CASSRYEQYF	TGTGCCAGCAGCCGCTACGAGCAGTACTTC
TRBV28	few	TRBJ2-7	TRBD2	CASGGGSADNYEQYF	TGTGCCAGCGGGGGGGGGTCGGCGGATAACTACGAGCAGTACTTC
TRBV6-5	-	TRBJ1-6	TRBD1	CASSVQGENSPLHF	TGTGCCAGCAGTGTACAGGGGGAGAATTCACCCCTCCACTTT
TRBV19	-	TRBJ2-1	TRBD1	CASRSRGHGDEQFF	TGTGCCAGTAGATCCAGGGGGCATGGCGATGAGCAGTTCTTC
TRBV7-2	-	TRBJ1-6	TRBD1	CASSLRTGSSPLHF	TGTGCCAGCAGCTTGAGGACAGGATCTTCACCCCTCCACTTT
TRBV6-1	-	TRBJ1-5	TRBD1	CASSESQGTYQPQHF	TGTGCCAGCAGTGAATCACAGGGGACGTATCAGCCCCAGCATTTT
TRBV9	-	TRBJ2-1	TRBD2	CASSVELAGAREQFF	TGTGCCAGCAGCGTAGAACTAGCGGGGGCTCGGGAGCAGTTCTTC
TRBV4-2	-	TRBJ2-7	-	CASSQVRATYEQYF	TGTGCCAGCAGCCAAGTTAGGGCAACCTACGAGCAGTACTTC
TRBV11-2	-	TRBJ2-1	TRBD2	CASSLGGGPYNEQFF	TGTGCCAGCAGCTTAGGGGGAGGGCCTTACAATGAGCAGTTCTTC
TRBV11-2	-	TRBJ1-1	-	CASSPRTGNTEAFF	TGTGCCAGCAGCCCCAGGACCGGGAACACTGAAGCTTTCTTT
TRBV6-1	-	TRBJ2-7	-	CASSSQGIIAYEQYF	TGTGCCAGCAGCTCACAGGGAATCATCGCGTACGAGCAGTACTTC
TRBV27	-	TRBJ2-3	-	CASSTRLVSDTQYF	TGTGCCAGCAGTACCCGACTAGTTTCAGATACGCAGTATTTT
TRBV2	-	TRBJ2-7	-	CASSTASSYEQYF	TGTGCCAGCAGTACAGCGAGCTCCTACGAGCAGTACTTC
TRBV6-1	-	TRBJ2-7	-	CASSEQYEQYF	TGTGCCAGCAGTGAACAATACGAGCAGTACTTC
TRBV29-1	-	TRBJ1-2	-	CSVESRPNYGYTF	TGCAGCGTTGAGAGCAGGCCAAACTATGGCTACACCTTC
TRBV2	-	TRBJ1-1	-	CASSFEGMNTEAFF	TGTGCCAGCAGTTTCGAGGGTATGAACACTGAAGCTTTCTTT
TRBV2	-	TRBJ1-6	-	CASKTEYNSPLHF	TGTGCCAGCAAGACCGAATATAATTCACCCCTCCACTTT
TRBV7-9	-	TRBJ1-1	-	CASSSIPGQGTEAFF	TGTGCCAGCAGCTCGATCCCGGGACAAGGCACTGAAGCTTTCTTT
TRBV11-2	-	TRBJ1-5	-	CASSLVGGNQPQHF	TGTGCCAGCAGCTTAGTGGGGGGGAATCAGCCCCAGCATTTT
TRBV30	-	TRBJ1-5	-	CAWSGTRNQPQHF	TGTGCCTGGAGCGGGACACGCAATCAGCCCCAGCATTTT
TRBV6-6	-	TRBJ1-2	TRBD1	CASSSAPGQGSYGYTF	TGTGCCAGCAGCTCCGCCCCGGGACAGGGGTCCTATGGCTACACCTTC
TRBV28	-	TRBJ1-1	-	CASSFRDWSTEAFF	TGTGCCAGCAGTTTCAGGGACTGGAGCACTGAAGCTTTCTTT